The clone carrying this TCR beta chain was counted only a few times. Measured with immunoSEQ multiplex PCR; TCRdb has only the in-frame clones, and not every one. The sample lists 95,000 to 150,000 clones, about 79% occurring once. These data originate in a study of blood T cell repertoires in COVID-19. The CDR3 consists of 14 residues. The ends were cut back, 3 bases at V and 2 bases at J, with 10 bases in the middle. CDR1 is KGHSH and CDR2 is LQKENI in the germline V gene. The source material was peripheral blood. The TCR originated in a woman aged 70-85 years with acute or convalescent COVID-19. This chain connects TRBV18 to TRBJ1-2; D remains ambiguous. CDR3: CASSPQTLNYGYTF. In nucleotides, the CDR3 is TGTGCCAGCTCACCCCAGACACTCAACTATGGCTACACCTTC.